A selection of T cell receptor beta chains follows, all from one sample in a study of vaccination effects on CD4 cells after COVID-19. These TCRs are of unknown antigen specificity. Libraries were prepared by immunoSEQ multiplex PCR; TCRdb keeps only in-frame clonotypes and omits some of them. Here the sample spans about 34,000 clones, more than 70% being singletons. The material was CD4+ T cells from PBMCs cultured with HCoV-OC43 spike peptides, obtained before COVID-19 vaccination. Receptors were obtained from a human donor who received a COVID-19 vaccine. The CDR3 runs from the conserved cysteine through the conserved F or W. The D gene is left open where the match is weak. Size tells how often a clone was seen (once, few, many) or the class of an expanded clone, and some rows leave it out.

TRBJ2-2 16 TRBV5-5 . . CASSWGSGVGTGELFF
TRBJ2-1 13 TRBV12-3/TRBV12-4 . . CASSFGGYNEQFF
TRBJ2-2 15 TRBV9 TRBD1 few CASSVDGQGSGELFF
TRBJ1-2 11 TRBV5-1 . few CASRVEGSYTF
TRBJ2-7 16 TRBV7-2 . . CASSLVGTDFSYEQYF
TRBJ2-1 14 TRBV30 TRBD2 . CAWTKRGVKNEQFF
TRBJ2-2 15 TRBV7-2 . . CASSLGLLNTGELFF
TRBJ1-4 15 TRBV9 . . CASSAKTGTNEKLFF
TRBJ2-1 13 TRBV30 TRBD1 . CAWNRGRGNEQFF
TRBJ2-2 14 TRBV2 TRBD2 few CASGLAGATGELFF
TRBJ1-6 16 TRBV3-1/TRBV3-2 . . CASSQRGRLVGSPLHF
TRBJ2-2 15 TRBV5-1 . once CASSPSQVNTGELFF
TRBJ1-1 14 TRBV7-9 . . CASSLQGTNTEAFF
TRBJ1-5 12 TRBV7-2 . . CASSLVTGPQHF
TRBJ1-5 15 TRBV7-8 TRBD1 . CASSLLGQGRGPQHF
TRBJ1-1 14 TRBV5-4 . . CASSLARANTEAFF